The clone carrying this TCR beta chain was observed a handful of times. Its specificity is unknown. The sample originates from a study of CD8+ T cells in alopecia areata. Sequencing used cDNA as its template, made by extracting RNA and reverse transcribing it. Assay: immunoSEQ multiplex PCR; the TCRdb copy retains only in-frame clones and omits some. The sample includes fewer than 250,000 clones, roughly 70% of them seen just once. Described treatment: oral pan-JAK inhibitor, 5-10 mg twice daily. Alopecia areata patients gave lesional scalp punch biopsies and peripheral blood samples. Study-level findings and limits: Clonality was higher in lesional than normal scalp, especially in alopecia totalis/universalis. On tofacitinib, scalp and blood still held many of the expanded lesional clones.

Trimming cost V 7 bases and J 2 bases; bases outside gene matches: 8. CDR1 is SQVTM and CDR2 is ANQGSEA in the germline V gene. CDR3 size: 14 residues. Sequenced material: CD4+ T cells sorted from blood, taken at approximately week 50, from a patient treated with tofacitinib. The gene calls are TRBV29-1 and TRBJ1-1, with 9 positions matching TRBD1. The sequence was collected from a human donor with alopecia areata. CDR3 amino acids: CSARTGVGNTEAFF. For the CDR3, the DNA is TGCAGCGCCAGGACAGGGGTGGGAAACACTGAAGCTTTCTTT.